Following are 11 T cell receptor beta chains from one sample sequenced in a study of blood T cell repertoires in COVID-19. Sequencing was performed with immunoSEQ multiplex PCR; in TCRdb, only in-frame clones are kept and a portion is missing. This sample has fewer than 95,000 clones, with 74% found just once. The source material was peripheral blood. These receptors were obtained from an older man with COVID-19, enrolled during active disease.

V usage is TRBV11-3 and J usage is TRBJ2-1; 8 positions agree with TRBD2. The CDR3 is 15 amino acids. V lost 5 bases, J lost 6 bases, and 9 bases stayed unmatched. The V gene's germline CDR1 is SGHNT and CDR2 YENEEA. The CDR3 region has the DNA TGTGCCAGCAGCCTACGAGCGGGAGATGGCAATGAGCAGTTCTTC. Protein: CASSLRAGDGNEQFF.

The gene calls are TRBV6-5 and TRBJ1-2; TRBD1 might be the D (5 bases). Germline V gene lookup returns CDR1 MNHEY and CDR2 SVGAGI. The CDR3 is 15 amino acids. Trimming took off 6 bases at V and 0 bases at J, with 14 bases between the two ends. The CDR3 here is CASRLRGQSNYGYTF. DNA for the CDR3: TGTGCCAGCAGGCTTAGGGGCCAGTCTAACTATGGCTACACCTTC.

V gene TRBV18 combines with J gene TRBJ1-1; D not certain. The CDR3 is 13 residues long. V lost 2 bases and J 1 base, leaving 5 bases between the germline ends. CDR1 and CDR2 (germline): KGHSH, LQKENI. CDR3 coding DNA: TGTGCCAGCTCACCAGAGCAGAACACTGAAGCTTTCTTT. Translated, it gives CASSPEQNTEAFF.

CDR3 amino acids: CASSSLNEQFF. The CDR3 nucleotides are TGTGCCAGCAGCTCACTGAATGAGCAGTTCTTC. The rearrangement links TRBV6-6 to TRBJ2-1; no firm D call. The V and J ends lost 6 bases and 7 bases respectively, with 7 bases between them. The CDR3 extends over 11 amino acids. CDR1 is MNHNY and CDR2 is SVGAGI in the germline V gene (reference sequence).

The chain uses TRBV11-2 and TRBJ2-3; tentatively, D is TRBD1 (6 bases). The CDR3 has 16 residues. The germline V and J ends were trimmed by 4 bases and 2 bases, with 16 bases remaining between them. Looked up from germline, CDR1 is SGHAT and CDR2 is FQNNGV. This chain's CDR3 is CASSSGRDTHTDTQYF. CDR3 nucleotide sequence: TGTGCCAGCAGCTCCGGCAGGGACACACACACAGATACGCAGTATTTT.

This clone has more than one count but fewer than ten. CDR3 region: CASRGRGEQYF. For the CDR3, the DNA is TGTGCCAGCAGAGGCAGGGGCGAGCAGTACTTC. This sequence joins TRBV12-3 or TRBV12-4 and TRBJ2-7, with D possibly TRBD1 on 6 matching bases. This CDR3 contains 11 residues. Trimming shortened V by 6 bases and J by 6 bases, and 9 bases separated the two germline ends.

The chain is built from TRBV28 and TRBJ2-3; maybe TRBD2 (6 bases). V lost 6 bases to trimming and J lost 1 base, with 14 bases between them. Germline V lookup: CDR1 MDHEN, CDR2 SYDVKM. This CDR3 is built from 15 residues. The CDR3 coding sequence is TGTGCCAGCAGGGCTGGGGGGAGAGGCACAGATACGCAGTATTTT. Translating it yields CASRAGGRGTDTQYF.

The chain carries TRBV19 and TRBJ1-5; D gene uncertain. This CDR3 contains 13 residues. Germline V gene data show CDR1 as LNHDA and CDR2 as SQIVND (reference sequence). Trimming stripped 7 bases from V and 6 bases from J, with 13 bases between. Written as DNA, the CDR3 is TGTGCCAGTACTCCCCGGGATCGTCAGCCCCAGCATTTT. This gives the protein CASTPRDRQPQHF.

This chain joins TRBV7-2 and TRBJ2-1; D remains unclear. There are 12 residues in the CDR3. From germline, CDR1 is SGHTA and CDR2 FQGNSA. V shed 5 bases and J shed 8 bases, with 10 bases lying between them. CDR3 sequence: CASSLNVDEQFF. The CDR3 bases are TGTGCCAGCAGCCTTAATGTCGATGAGCAGTTCTTC.

The chain links TRBV28 to TRBJ2-5; 10 bases match TRBD1. V lost 4 bases and J lost 1; bases outside the gene matches: 6. The CDR3 has 16 amino acids. Germline V CDR1 and CDR2: MDHEN, SYDVKM. CDR3 nucleotides: TGTGCCAGCAGTTCTTACGGGACAGGGGTCCAAGAGACCCAGTACTTC. Amino acids: CASSSYGTGVQETQYF. Full variable domain (missing parts from reference TRBV28 and TRBJ2-5): DVKVTQSSRYLVKRTGEKVFLECVQDMDHENMFWYRQDPGLGLRLIYFSYDVKMKEKGDIPEGYSVSREKKERFSLILESASTNQTSMYLCASSSYGTGVQETQYFGPGTRLLVL.

The chain couples TRBV18 to TRBJ2-1; D is unclear. The CDR3 runs to 12 residues. Germline V CDR1 and CDR2: KGHSH, LQKENI. The V end lost 6 bases, the J end lost 10 bases, and 13 bases lay between the germline ends. The CDR3 sequence is CASSPEREEQFF. DNA for the CDR3: TGTGCCAGCTCCCCGGAGAGAGAAGAGCAGTTCTTC.